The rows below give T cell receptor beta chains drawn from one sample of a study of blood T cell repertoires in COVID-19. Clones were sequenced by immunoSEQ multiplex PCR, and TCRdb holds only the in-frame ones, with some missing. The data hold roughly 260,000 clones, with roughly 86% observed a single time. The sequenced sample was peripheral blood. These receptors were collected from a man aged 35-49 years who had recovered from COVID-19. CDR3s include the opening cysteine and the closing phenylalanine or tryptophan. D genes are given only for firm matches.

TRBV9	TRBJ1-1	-	TGTGCCAGCAGCGTAGATAGAGGGCCGAACACTGAAGCTTTCTTT	CASSVDRGPNTEAFF
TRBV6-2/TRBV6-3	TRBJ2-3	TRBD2	TGTGCCAGCAGTTACGATGGCGGGGGGGGCGATACGCAGTATTTT	CASSYDGGGGDTQYF
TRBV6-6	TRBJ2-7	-	TGTGCCAGCAGTTACTCGAACAGGGTAAACGAGCAGTACTTC	CASSYSNRVNEQYF
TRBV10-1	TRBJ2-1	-	TGCGCCAGCAGTGAGCTACCTAACAATGAGCAGTTCTTC	CASSELPNNEQFF
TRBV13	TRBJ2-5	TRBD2	TGTGCCAGCAGCTTATGGGCTAGCGGGATTGCGGAGACCCAGTACTTC	CASSLWASGIAETQYF
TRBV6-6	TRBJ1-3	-	TGTGCCAGCAGTTACTCGATCGGAGACACCATATATTTT	CASSYSIGDTIYF
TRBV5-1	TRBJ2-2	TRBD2	TGCGCCAGCAGCCCCGGACTAGCCTGGGAGCTGTTTTTT	CASSPGLAWELFF
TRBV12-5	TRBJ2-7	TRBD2	TGTGCTAGTGGTTTGGTACTAGCGGGAGTTGTAAGGCAGTACTTC	CASGLVLAGVVRQYF
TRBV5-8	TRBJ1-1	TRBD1	TGTGCCAGCAGCATACAGGGGTTCATGAACACTGAAGCTTTCTTT	CASSIQGFMNTEAFF
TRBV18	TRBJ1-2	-	TGTGCCAGCTCACCAGGGGGGGCTAGTGGCTACACCTTC	CASSPGGASGYTF
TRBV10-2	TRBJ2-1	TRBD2	TGCGCCAGCACCAAACCTAGCGGGGGTACCTCCTACAATGAGCAGTTCTTC	CASTKPSGGTSYNEQFF